The 22 T cell receptor beta chains in this list originate from one sample, sequenced in a study of CD8 T cells in Susac syndrome. Reverse transcription of about 0.45 to 1 ug RNA was carried out with random hexamers. TCRdb analysed the immunoSEQ multiplex PCR reads with MiXCR anew, one entry per CDR3 protein. The sample records about 190,000 distinct CDR3 sequences, roughly 95% being singletons. Source material: CD4+ T cells from PBMCs. These receptors were obtained from a human donor with Susac syndrome.

The rearrangement joins TRBV20-1 to TRBJ2-2, with 7 positions matching TRBD1. J lost 6 bases, V lost 2 bases, and 3 bases had no gene match. The CDR3 totals 13 residues. Germline V gene lookup returns CDR1 DFQATT and CDR2 SNEGSKA (reference sequence). CDR3 residues: CSARRGPAGELFF. In DNA form, the CDR3 reads TGCAGTGCTAGAAGGGGGCCGGCCGGGGAGCTGTTTTTT.

The V gene is TRBV5-4, the J gene TRBJ2-7; D is unclear. The germline V and J ends were trimmed by 2 bases and 0 bases, with 6 bases remaining between them. CDR1 SGHNT and CDR2 YYREEE come from the germline V gene (reference sequence). The CDR3 spans 13 residues. This CDR3 is CASSFPLSYEQYF. The CDR3 DNA reads TGTGCCAGCAGCTTTCCGCTCTCCTACGAGCAGTACTTC.

As for this clonotype: Germline is not matched at one junction end, which may reflect a read error. The V gene is TRBV7-3, the J gene TRBJ1-1; TRBD1 is a possible D gene (5 bases). Germline-derived CDR1 and CDR2 are SGHTA and FQGTGA. This CDR3 has 14 amino acids. The CDR3 region is CANSTQGMNTEAFF. CDR3 DNA: TGTGCCAACAGCACCCAGGGAATGAACACTGAAGCTTTCTTT.

This chain connects TRBV27 to TRBJ2-3; maybe TRBD2 (7 bases). Germline values: CDR1 MNHEY, CDR2 SMNVEV (reference sequence). Trimming took 8 bases from V and 0 from J, leaving 12 bases between them. The CDR3 has 14 residues. CDR3 loop: CASRGRGSTDTQYF. In DNA form, the CDR3 reads TGTGCCAGCCGGGGGCGGGGGAGCACAGATACGCAGTATTTT.

This chain joins TRBV7-3 and TRBJ2-5, with D perhaps TRBD1 or TRBD2 (5 bases each). Between the trimmed V and J ends, which lost 5 bases and 5 bases, there was a span of 24 bases. Germline V gene data show CDR1 as SGHTA and CDR2 as FQGTGA. This CDR3 is built from 17 residues. The CDR3 here is CASSPRSGQGVSETQYF. Here the CDR3 DNA reads TGTGCCAGCAGCCCCAGGTCCGGGCAGGGAGTTTCCGAGACCCAGTACTTC.

This chain links TRBV9 with TRBJ1-1; D is ambiguous. Trimming cost V 5 bases and J 0 bases, with 11 bases left between them. The CDR3 spans 14 residues. The germline CDR1 and CDR2 sequences are SGDLS and YYNGEE. The DNA of the CDR3 is TGTGCCAGCAGAGATGGGGAGATGAACACTGAAGCTTTCTTT. Protein sequence: CASRDGEMNTEAFF. Based on the CDR3 plus reference TRBV9 and TRBJ1-1, the full variable domain is DSGVTQTPKHLITATGQRVTLRCSPRSGDLSVYWYQQSLDQGLQFLIQYYNGEERAKGNILERFSAQQFPDLHSELNLSSLELGDSALYFCASRDGEMNTEAFFGQGTRLTVV.

The chain joins TRBV24-1 to TRBJ2-1, with a possible D match to TRBD2 (6 bases). The CDR3 is made up of 13 amino acids. V lost 7 bases and J lost 5, with 11 bases in between. The germline CDR1 and CDR2 sequences are KGHDR and SFDVKD. The CDR3 nucleotides read TGTGCCACCAGGGCGGGGCCAAACAATGAGCAGTTCTTC. Translation: CATRAGPNNEQFF.

The J gene is TRBJ1-5, the V gene TRBV18; 8 bases map to TRBD1. Per the germline V gene, CDR1 is KGHSH and CDR2 is LQKENI. The V and J ends lost 5 bases and 1 base, in that order; junction bases with no gene match: 4. There are 15 residues in the CDR3. The CDR3 DNA is TGTGCCAGCTCAACTACAGGGGGAAGCAATCAGCCCCAGCATTTT. This gives the protein CASSTTGGSNQPQHF.

Comment on this clonotype: Sequence at one end of the junction differs from germline and may be a read error. This chain connects TRBV18 to TRBJ1-6, with D perhaps TRBD1 (6 bases). Germline-derived CDR1 and CDR2 are KGHSH and LQKENI. The CDR3 totals 16 residues. CDR3 bases: TGTGCCAGCTCACCAGGGGGCAGGTCCTCTAATTCACCCCTCCACTTT. Translation gives CASSPGGRSSNSPLHF.

This clonotype was recorded only once. The gene calls are TRBV5-6 and TRBJ2-6; 9 bases align to TRBD2. Germline V gives CDR1 SGHDT, CDR2 YYEEEE. The CDR3 spans 19 residues. With 3 bases clipped from V and 3 bases from J, the junction kept 13 bases outside the gene matches. In DNA form, the CDR3 reads TGTGCCAGCAGCTGGCCGGGACTAGCTGTTTTCGGTGGGGCCAACGTCCTGACTTTC. Translating it yields CASSWPGLAVFGGANVLTF.

The V gene is TRBV6-5, the J gene TRBJ2-7, with 8 bases fitting TRBD1. Germline V gives CDR1 MNHEY, CDR2 SVGAGI. After removal of 6 bases from V and 6 bases from J, the junction contained 10 bases not matched to a gene. The length of the CDR3 is 14 residues. The CDR3 nucleotides are TGTGCCAGCAGGTACGGACAGGGAAATCGCGAGCAGTACTTC. Amino acids: CASRYGQGNREQYF.

This chain connects TRBV4-1 to TRBJ2-1; 11 bases align to TRBD2. CDR3 length equals 19 residues. Per germline, CDR1 MGHRA and CDR2 YSYEKL. The V gene end was trimmed by 1 base and the J gene end by 8 bases; junction bases not matched to a gene: 16. The chain's CDR3 is CASSQVLQLAGDAWDEQFF. CDR3 DNA sequence: TGCGCCAGCAGCCAAGTCCTTCAACTAGCGGGGGACGCCTGGGATGAGCAGTTCTTC.

The genes are TRBV6-5 and TRBJ1-2, with 8 bases lining up with TRBD1. CDR3 size: 14 residues. Germline assignment: CDR1 MNHEY and CDR2 SVGAGI. The V gene end was trimmed by 7 bases and the J gene end by 4 bases; junction bases not matched to a gene: 8. The CDR3 sequence is CASISYRGGYGYTF. Here the CDR3 DNA reads TGTGCCAGCATAAGTTACAGGGGGGGCTATGGCTACACCTTC.

The chain combines TRBV3-1 with TRBJ1-1, with 9 bases that match TRBD1. The V gene end was trimmed by 0 bases and the J gene end by 10 bases; junction bases not matched to a gene: 12. Germline-derived CDR1 and CDR2 are LGHDT and YNNKEL (reference sequence). There are 16 residues in the CDR3. CDR3 DNA sequence: TGTGCCAGCAGCCAAGATCCCGGACAGGGGAGTTGGGGAGCTTTCTTT. This codes for CASSQDPGQGSWGAFF.

This clonotype was detected only a few times. The chain employs TRBV4-1 and TRBJ2-2; D remains unclear. CDR3 length: 15 residues. Germline V gene lookup returns CDR1 MGHRA and CDR2 YSYEKL. Trimming pared 0 bases from V and 2 bases from J, leaving 7 bases between. In DNA, the CDR3 is TGCGCCAGCAGCCAAGATCTTGCAAACACCGGGGAGCTGTTTTTT. Translating gives CASSQDLANTGELFF.

V gene TRBV2 combines with J gene TRBJ1-1, with 7 bases identical to TRBD1. The CDR3 has 14 amino acids. Per the germline V gene, CDR1 is SNHLY and CDR2 is FYNNEI. The junction had 5 bases not matched to a gene; V was cut back by 3 bases and J by 4 bases. Here the CDR3 DNA reads TGTGCCAGCAGTGAGAGGGGGCAGAGCACTGAAGCTTTCTTT. It yields the protein CASSERGQSTEAFF.

The rearrangement links TRBV14 to TRBJ1-1; D gene ambiguous. The V end was cut by 0 bases, the J end by 6 bases, with 8 bases between. Germline V gene data show CDR1 as SGHDN and CDR2 as FVKESK. CDR3 size: 13 residues. In DNA form, the CDR3 reads TGTGCCAGCAGCCAAGATCTGAGGGCTGAAGCTTTCTTT. It yields the protein CASSQDLRAEAFF.

V is TRBV15 and J is TRBJ2-2; D perhaps matches TRBD1 (5 bases). This CDR3 contains 13 residues. The germline V gene has CDR1 LNHNV and CDR2 YYDKDF (reference sequence). Trimming removed 5 bases at V and 10 bases at J, with 14 bases between. Here the CDR3 reads CATSPQGGMELFF. In nucleotides, the CDR3 is TGTGCCACCAGCCCCCAGGGTGGTATGGAGCTGTTTTTT.

The V gene is TRBV7-9, the J gene TRBJ1-3, with D hard to call. The CDR3 runs 13 residues. Germline CDR1 is SEHNR and CDR2 is FQNEAQ (reference sequence). V lost 2 bases and J lost 9, with 11 bases in between. CDR3 sequence: CASSLPNVATIYF. CDR3 DNA sequence: TGTGCCAGCAGCTTACCGAACGTGGCCACCATATATTTT.

The chain employs TRBV20-1 and TRBJ2-2; 8 bases align to TRBD1. Germline V gene lookup returns CDR1 DFQATT and CDR2 SNEGSKA (reference sequence). With 1 base clipped from V and 6 bases from J, the junction kept 4 bases outside the gene matches. CDR3 length: 14 residues. The CDR3 loop is CSARAGGEAGELFF. CDR3 nucleotide sequence: TGCAGTGCTAGAGCAGGGGGCGAGGCCGGGGAGCTGTTTTTT.

The V call is TRBV10-3, the J call TRBJ1-6, with D tentatively TRBD1 (5 bases). Germline-derived CDR1 and CDR2 are ENHRY and SYGVKD. The V gene lost 0 bases and the J gene lost 9 bases, with 15 bases spanning the gap. The CDR3 spans 16 residues. CDR3 sequence (DNA): TGTGCCATCAGTGAGTCGGGGGGAGATGGGGGTTCACCCCTCCACTTT. This translates into CAISESGGDGGSPLHF.

The chain uses TRBV6-4 and TRBJ2-2; TRBD2 matches 10 bases. V trimming: 3 bases; J trimming: 4 bases; junction bases outside the gene matches: 11. CDR1 and CDR2 from the germline V gene are MRHNA and SNTAGT. This CDR3 spans 18 amino acids. The CDR3 DNA sequence: TGTGCCAGCAGTGAATCCGGCACTAGCGGGGTGATCACCGGGGAGCTGTTTTTT. As protein: CASSESGTSGVITGELFF.